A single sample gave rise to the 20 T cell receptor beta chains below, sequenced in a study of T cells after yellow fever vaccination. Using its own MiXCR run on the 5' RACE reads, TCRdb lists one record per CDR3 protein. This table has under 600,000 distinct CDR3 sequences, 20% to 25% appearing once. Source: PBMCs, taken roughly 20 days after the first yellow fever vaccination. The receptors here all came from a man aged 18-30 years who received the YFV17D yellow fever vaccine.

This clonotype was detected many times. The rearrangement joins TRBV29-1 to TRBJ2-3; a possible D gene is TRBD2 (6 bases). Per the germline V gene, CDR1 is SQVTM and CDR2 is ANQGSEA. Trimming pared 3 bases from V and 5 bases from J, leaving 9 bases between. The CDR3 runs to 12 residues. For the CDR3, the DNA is TGCAGCGTTGAGCCCGGGGGAGATACGCAGTATTTT. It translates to CSVEPGGDTQYF.

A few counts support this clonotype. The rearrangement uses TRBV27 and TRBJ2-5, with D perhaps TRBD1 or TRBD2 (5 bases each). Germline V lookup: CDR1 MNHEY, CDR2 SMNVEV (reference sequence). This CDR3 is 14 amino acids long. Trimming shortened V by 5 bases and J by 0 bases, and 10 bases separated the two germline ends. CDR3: CASSQWGYQETQYF. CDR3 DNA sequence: TGTGCCAGCAGTCAATGGGGGTACCAAGAGACCCAGTACTTC.

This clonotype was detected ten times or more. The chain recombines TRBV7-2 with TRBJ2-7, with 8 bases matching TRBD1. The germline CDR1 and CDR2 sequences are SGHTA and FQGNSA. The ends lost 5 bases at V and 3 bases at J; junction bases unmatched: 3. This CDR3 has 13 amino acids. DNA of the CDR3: TGTGCCAGCAGCATTGACAGGGGCTACGAGCAGTACGTC. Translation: CASSIDRGYEQYV.

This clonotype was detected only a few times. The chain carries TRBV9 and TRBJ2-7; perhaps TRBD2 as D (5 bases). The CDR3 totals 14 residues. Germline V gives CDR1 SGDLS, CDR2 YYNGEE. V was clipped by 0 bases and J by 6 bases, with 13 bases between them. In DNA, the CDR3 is TGTGCCAGCAGCGTAGAACTAGTACTCGGCGAGCAGTACTTC. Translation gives CASSVELVLGEQYF.

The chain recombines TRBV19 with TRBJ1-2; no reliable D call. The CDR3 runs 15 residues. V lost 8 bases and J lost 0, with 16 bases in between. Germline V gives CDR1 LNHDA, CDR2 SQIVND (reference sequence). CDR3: CASGPGGSANYGYTF. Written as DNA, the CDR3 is TGTGCCAGTGGACCTGGCGGGTCCGCTAACTATGGCTACACCTTC.

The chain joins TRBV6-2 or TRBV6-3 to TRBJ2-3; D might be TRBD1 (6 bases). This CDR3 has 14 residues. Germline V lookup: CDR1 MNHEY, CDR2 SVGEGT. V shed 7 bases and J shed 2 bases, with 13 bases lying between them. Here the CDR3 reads CASNRGQPTDTQYF. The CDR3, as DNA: TGTGCCAGCAACCGCGGACAGCCCACAGATACGCAGTATTTT.

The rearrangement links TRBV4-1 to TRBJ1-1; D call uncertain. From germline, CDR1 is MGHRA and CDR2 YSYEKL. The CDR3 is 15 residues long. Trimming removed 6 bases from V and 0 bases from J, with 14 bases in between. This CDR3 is CASRPTGGVNTEAFF. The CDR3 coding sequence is TGCGCCAGCAGGCCGACGGGTGGCGTGAACACTGAAGCTTTCTTT.

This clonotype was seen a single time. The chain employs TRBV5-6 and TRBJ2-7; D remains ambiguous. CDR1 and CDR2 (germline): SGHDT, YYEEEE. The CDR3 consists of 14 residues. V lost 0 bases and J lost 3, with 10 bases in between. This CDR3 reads CASSLGLWSYEQYV. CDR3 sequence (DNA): TGTGCCAGCAGCTTGGGTCTGTGGAGCTACGAGCAGTACGTC.

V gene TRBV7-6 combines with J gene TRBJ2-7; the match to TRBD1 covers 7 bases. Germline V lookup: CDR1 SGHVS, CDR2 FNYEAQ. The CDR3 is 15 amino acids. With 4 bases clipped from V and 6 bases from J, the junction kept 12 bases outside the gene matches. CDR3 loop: CASSSLQGRGFEQYF. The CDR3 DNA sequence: TGTGCCAGCAGCTCCTTACAGGGGAGAGGCTTCGAGCAGTACTTC.

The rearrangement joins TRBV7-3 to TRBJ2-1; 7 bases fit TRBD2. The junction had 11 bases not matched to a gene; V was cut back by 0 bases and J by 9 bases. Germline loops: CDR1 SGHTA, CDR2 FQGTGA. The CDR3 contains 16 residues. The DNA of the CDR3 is TGTGCCAGCAGCTTAACGGTCGGACTAGGACCCGGTGAGCAGTTCTTC. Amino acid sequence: CASSLTVGLGPGEQFF.

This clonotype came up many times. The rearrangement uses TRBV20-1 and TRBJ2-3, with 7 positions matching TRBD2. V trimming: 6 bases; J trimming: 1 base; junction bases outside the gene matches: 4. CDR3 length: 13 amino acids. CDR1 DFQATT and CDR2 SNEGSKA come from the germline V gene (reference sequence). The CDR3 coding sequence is TGCAGTGCCCTTGGGGGGGGCACAGATACGCAGTATTTT. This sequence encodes CSALGGGTDTQYF.

The CDR3 DNA reads TGTGCCAGCAGCCAAAGGGCCCGGTTTGAGACCCAGTACTTC. Translation: CASSQRARFETQYF. The J gene is TRBJ2-5, the V gene TRBV3-1; D gene uncertain. CDR3 size: 14 residues. Germline CDR1 reads LGHDT; CDR2 reads YNNKEL (reference sequence). Trimming shortened V by 2 bases and J by 5 bases, and 12 bases separated the two germline ends.

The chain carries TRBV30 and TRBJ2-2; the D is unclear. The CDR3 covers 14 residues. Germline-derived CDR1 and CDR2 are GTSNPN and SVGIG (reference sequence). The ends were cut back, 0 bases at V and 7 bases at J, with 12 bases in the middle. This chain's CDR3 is CAWSVEVAVGELFF. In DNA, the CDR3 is TGTGCCTGGAGTGTAGAGGTAGCCGTCGGGGAGCTGTTTTTT. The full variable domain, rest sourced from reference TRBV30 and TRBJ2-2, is SQTIHQWPATLVQPVGSPLSLECTVEGTSNPNLYWYRQAAGRGLQLLFYSVGIGQISSEVPQNLSASRPQDRQFILSSKKLLLSDSGFYLCAWSVEVAVGELFFGEGSRLTVL.

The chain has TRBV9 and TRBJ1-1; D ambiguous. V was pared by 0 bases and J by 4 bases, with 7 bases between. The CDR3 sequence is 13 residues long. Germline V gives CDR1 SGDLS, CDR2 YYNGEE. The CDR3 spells CASSVGTTTEAFF. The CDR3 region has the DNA TGTGCCAGCAGCGTAGGGACGACCACTGAAGCTTTCTTT.

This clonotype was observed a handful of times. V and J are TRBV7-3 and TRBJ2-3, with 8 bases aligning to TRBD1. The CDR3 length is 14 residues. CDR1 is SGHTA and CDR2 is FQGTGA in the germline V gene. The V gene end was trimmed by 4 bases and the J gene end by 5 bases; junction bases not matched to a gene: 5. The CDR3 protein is CASSSDRAGDTQYF. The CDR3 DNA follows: TGTGCCAGCAGCTCGGACAGGGCCGGAGATACGCAGTATTTT.

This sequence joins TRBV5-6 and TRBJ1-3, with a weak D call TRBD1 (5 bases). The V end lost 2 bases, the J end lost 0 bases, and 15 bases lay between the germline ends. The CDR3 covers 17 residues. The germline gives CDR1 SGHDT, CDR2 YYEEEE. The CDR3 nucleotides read TGTGCCAGCAGCTTCCGAGCCCGGGGGGTCTCTGGAAACACCATATATTTT. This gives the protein CASSFRARGVSGNTIYF.

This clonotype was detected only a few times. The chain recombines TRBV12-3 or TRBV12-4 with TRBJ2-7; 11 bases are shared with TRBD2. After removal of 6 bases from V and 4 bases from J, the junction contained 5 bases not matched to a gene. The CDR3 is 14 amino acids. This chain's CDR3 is CASSATSGAYEQYF. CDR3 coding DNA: TGTGCCAGCAGCGCGACTAGCGGGGCATACGAGCAGTACTTC.

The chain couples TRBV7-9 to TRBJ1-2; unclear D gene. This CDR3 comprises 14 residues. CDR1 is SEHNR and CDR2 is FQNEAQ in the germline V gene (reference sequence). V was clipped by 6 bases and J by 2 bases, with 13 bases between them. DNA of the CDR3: TGTGCCAGCAGACCAAATGGAGGGAACTATGGCTACACCTTC. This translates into CASRPNGGNYGYTF.

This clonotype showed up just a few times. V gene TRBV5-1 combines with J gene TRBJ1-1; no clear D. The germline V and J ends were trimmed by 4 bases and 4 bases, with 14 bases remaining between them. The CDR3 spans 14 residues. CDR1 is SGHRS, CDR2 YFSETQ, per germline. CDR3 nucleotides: TGCGCCAGCAGCACTCTGACGGATAGCACTGAAGCTTTCTTT. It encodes CASSTLTDSTEAFF.

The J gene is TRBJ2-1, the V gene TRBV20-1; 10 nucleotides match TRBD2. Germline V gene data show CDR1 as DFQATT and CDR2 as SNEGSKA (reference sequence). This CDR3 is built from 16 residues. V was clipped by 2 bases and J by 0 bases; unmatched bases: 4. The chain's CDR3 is CSARQRGGSSYNEQFF. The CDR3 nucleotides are TGCAGTGCTAGACAGCGGGGGGGGAGCTCCTACAATGAGCAGTTCTTC.